This T cell receptor beta chain was captured by sequencing in a study of cytomegalovirus exposure and HLA in healthy donors. Across the study: The Caucasian-associated ancestry cluster held more than 80% of 300 to 450 genotyped donors.

Germline V lookup: CDR1 MDHEN, CDR2 SYDVKM. The CDR3 length is 12 residues. V lost 6 bases to trimming and J lost 2 bases, with 8 bases between them. Vbeta (60) and Jbeta (13) primers were used in the PCR. Assay: immunoSEQ multiplex PCR; the TCRdb copy retains only in-frame clones and omits some. The sample holds 80,000 to 90,000 clones, 79% seen once. Overall study results and limits: Certain indistinguishable V segments, among them TRBV6-2 and TRBV6-3, were excluded.

In the case of this clone: Antigen: not known.

The origin of this receptor is a man under 40 in good health and CMV-seronegative. The sample comprised PBMCs. The J gene is TRBJ2-7, the V gene TRBV28; no reliable D call. The CDR3 sequence is CASRNRPYEQYF. CDR3 coding DNA: TGTGCCAGCAGGAACAGACCCTACGAGCAGTACTTC. The full variable domain, its missing parts supplied by reference TRBV28 and TRBJ2-7, is DVKVTQSSRYLVKRTGEKVFLECVQDMDHENMFWYRQDPGLGLRLIYFSYDVKMKEKGDIPEGYSVSREKKERFSLILESASTNQTSMYLCASRNRPYEQYFGPGTRLTVT.